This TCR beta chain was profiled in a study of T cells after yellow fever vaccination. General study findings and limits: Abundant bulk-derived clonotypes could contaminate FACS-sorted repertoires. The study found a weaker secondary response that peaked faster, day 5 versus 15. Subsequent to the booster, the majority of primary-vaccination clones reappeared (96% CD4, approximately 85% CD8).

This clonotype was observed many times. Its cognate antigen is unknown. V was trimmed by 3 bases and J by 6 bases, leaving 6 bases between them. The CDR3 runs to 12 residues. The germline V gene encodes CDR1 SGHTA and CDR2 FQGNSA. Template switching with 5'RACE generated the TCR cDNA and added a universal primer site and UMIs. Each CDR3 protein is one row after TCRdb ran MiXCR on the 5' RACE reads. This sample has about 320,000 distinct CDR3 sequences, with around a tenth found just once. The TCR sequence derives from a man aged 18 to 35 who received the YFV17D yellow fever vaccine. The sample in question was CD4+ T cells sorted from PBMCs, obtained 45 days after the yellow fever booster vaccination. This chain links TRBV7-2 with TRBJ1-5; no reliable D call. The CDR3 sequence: CASSLAGQPQHF. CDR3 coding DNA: TGTGCCAGCAGCTTGGCGGGTCAGCCCCAGCATTTT.